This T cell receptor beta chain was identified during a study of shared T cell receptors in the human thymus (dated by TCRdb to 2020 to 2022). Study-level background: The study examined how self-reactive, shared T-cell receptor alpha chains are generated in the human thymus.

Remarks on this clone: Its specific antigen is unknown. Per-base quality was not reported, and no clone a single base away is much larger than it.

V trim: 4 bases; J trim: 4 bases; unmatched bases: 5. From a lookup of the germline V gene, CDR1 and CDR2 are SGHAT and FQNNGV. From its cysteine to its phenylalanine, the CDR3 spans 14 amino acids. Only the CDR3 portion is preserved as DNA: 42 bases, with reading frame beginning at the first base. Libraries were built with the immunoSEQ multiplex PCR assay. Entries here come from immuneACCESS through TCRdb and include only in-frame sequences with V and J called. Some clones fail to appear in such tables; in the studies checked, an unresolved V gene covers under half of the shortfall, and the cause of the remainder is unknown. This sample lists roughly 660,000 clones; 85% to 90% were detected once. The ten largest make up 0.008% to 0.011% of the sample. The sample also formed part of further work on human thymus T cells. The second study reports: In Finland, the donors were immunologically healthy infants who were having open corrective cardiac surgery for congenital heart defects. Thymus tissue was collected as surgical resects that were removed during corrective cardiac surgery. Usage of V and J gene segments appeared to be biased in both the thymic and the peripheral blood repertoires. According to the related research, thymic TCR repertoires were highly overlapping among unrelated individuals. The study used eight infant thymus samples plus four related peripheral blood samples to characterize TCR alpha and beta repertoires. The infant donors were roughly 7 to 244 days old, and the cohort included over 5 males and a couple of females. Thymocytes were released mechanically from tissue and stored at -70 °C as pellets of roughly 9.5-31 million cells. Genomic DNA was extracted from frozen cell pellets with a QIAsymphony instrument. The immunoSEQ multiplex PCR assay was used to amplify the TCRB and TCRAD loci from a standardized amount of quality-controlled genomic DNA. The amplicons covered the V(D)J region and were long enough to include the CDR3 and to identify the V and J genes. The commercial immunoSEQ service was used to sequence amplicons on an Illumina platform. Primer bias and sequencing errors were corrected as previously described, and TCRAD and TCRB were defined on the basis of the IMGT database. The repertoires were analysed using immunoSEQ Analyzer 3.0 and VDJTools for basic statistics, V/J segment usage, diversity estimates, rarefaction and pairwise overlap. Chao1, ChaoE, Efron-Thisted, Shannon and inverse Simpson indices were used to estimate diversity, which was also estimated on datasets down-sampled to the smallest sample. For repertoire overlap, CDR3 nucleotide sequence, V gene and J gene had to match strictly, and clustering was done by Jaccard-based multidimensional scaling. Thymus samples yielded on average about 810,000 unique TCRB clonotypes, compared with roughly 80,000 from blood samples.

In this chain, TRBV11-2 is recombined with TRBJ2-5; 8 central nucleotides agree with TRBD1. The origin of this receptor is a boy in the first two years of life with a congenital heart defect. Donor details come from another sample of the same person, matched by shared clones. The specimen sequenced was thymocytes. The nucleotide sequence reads TGTGCCAGCAGCTCCTTGACAGGGGTAGAGACCCAGTACTTC. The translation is CASSSLTGVETQYF.